This T cell receptor (beta chain) is from a study of blood T cell repertoires in COVID-19. Profiling relied on immunoSEQ multiplex PCR, and the TCRdb table lists in-frame clones only, not all of them. The sample contains roughly 150,000 clones, approximately 80% of which appear only once. With V trimmed by 6 bases and J by 4 bases, 6 bases remained unmatched. Per germline, CDR1 SQVTM and CDR2 ANQGSEA. This CDR3 contains 14 residues. Material for sequencing was PBMCs or T cells enriched from blood (not recorded which). This clonotype was sampled from a man aged 40-50 years who had recovered from COVID-19. The chain joins TRBV29-1 to TRBJ2-1; 10 nucleotides match TRBD2. CDR3 region: CSVPGTSEYNEQFF. The CDR3 DNA is TGCAGCGTCCCCGGGACTAGCGAGTACAATGAGCAGTTCTTC.